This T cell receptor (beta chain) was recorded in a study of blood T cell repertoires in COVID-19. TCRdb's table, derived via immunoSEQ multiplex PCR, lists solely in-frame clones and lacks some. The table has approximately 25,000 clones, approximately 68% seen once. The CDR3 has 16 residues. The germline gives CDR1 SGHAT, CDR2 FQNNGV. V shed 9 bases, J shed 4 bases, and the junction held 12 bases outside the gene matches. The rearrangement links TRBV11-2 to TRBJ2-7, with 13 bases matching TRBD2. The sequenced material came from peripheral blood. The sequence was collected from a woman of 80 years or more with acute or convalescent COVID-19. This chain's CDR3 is CASKTSGGTTEYEQYF. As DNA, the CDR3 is TGTGCCAGTAAGACTAGCGGGGGGACCACTGAGTACGAGCAGTACTTC.